The 26 T cell receptor beta chains listed next were all sequenced from one sample in a study of lymphopenia after photon versus proton radiotherapy. TCRdb keeps only in-frame clones here, not all; method: immunoSEQ multiplex PCR. The sample includes roughly 58,000 clones, around 90% of them seen just once. Sample: peripheral blood, taken from a patient treated with proton-based radiotherapy. Source of these receptors: a man older than 75 with esophageal cancer.

The V call is TRBV27, the J call TRBJ2-7, with TRBD2 matching over 10 bases. CDR1 MNHEY and CDR2 SMNVEV come from the germline V gene (reference sequence). V lost 5 bases to trimming and J lost 2 bases; unmatched junction nucleotides: 6. This CDR3 is built from 15 residues. CDR3 sequence (DNA): TGTGCCAGCAGTCCTGGGACTAGCGCTGCCTACGAGCAGTACTTC. This gives the protein CASSPGTSAAYEQYF.

In this sample, this clone turned up once. The chain combines TRBV9 with TRBJ2-1, with D hard to call. This CDR3 has 16 residues. From germline, CDR1 is SGDLS and CDR2 YYNGEE. Trimming took off 3 bases at V and 0 bases at J, with 13 bases between the two ends. In DNA form, the CDR3 reads TGTGCCAGCAGCGCCCGGAGCTCCCCCTCCTACAATGAGCAGTTCTTC. Protein sequence: CASSARSSPSYNEQFF.

The chain employs TRBV6-4 and TRBJ2-6, with D unclear. The CDR3 sequence is 14 residues long. V was clipped by 5 bases and J by 0 bases, with 5 bases between them. Germline V gene sequence: CDR1 MRHNA, CDR2 SNTAGT. The CDR3 DNA reads TGTGCCAGCAGTTACGGCTCTGGGGCCAACGTCCTGACTTTC. Amino acid sequence: CASSYGSGANVLTF.

In this sample, this clone turned up a few times. The gene calls are TRBV29-1 and TRBJ1-2; D is ambiguous. The CDR3 sequence is 13 residues long. From germline, CDR1 is SQVTM and CDR2 ANQGSEA. V lost 4 bases and J lost 1, with 10 bases in between. As DNA, the CDR3 is TGCAGCGTTGCCCGGCCTAATAACTATGGCTACACCTTC. Its protein is CSVARPNNYGYTF.

The chain has TRBV10-3 and TRBJ1-2, with 7 bases that match TRBD1. The CDR3 runs 14 residues. Per the germline V gene, CDR1 is ENHRY and CDR2 is SYGVKD. Trimming took 4 bases from V and 8 from J; bases not matched to a gene: 10. The CDR3 nucleotides read TGTGCCATCAGTGCCGACAGGGTTATGTGGGGCTACACCTTC. This gives the protein CAISADRVMWGYTF.

This clone was found once. V gene TRBV19 combines with J gene TRBJ2-7, with 9 bases lining up with TRBD1. Germline CDR1 is LNHDA and CDR2 is SQIVND (reference sequence). The CDR3 covers 17 residues. V lost 1 base to trimming and J lost 2 bases; unmatched junction nucleotides: 9. The CDR3 nucleotides are TGTGCCAGTAGTATAGGACAGGGGGAAATACCAGCCTACGAGCAGTACTTC. Its translation is CASSIGQGEIPAYEQYF.

V usage is TRBV6-5 and J usage is TRBJ2-1; TRBD1 might be the D (6 bases). The germline V and J ends were trimmed by 6 bases and 0 bases, with 12 bases remaining between them. Germline lookup yields CDR1 MNHEY and CDR2 SVGAGI. CDR3 length: 15 amino acids. The CDR3 sequence: CASRVTGSSYNEQFF. CDR3 nucleotide sequence: TGTGCCAGCAGAGTTACAGGGAGCTCCTACAATGAGCAGTTCTTC.

This sequence joins TRBV4-3 and TRBJ1-1; D is perhaps TRBD1 (5 bases). The V and J ends lost 1 base and 5 bases respectively, with 14 bases between them. The CDR3 consists of 15 residues. Per the germline V gene, CDR1 is LGHNA and CDR2 is YSLEER. The CDR3 sequence: CASSQVTQGWTEAFF. Here the CDR3 DNA reads TGCGCCAGCAGCCAAGTGACTCAGGGATGGACTGAAGCTTTCTTT.

V usage is TRBV7-2 and J usage is TRBJ1-3; D is unresolved. The V gene lost 1 base and the J gene lost 0 bases, with 10 bases spanning the gap. The CDR3 is made up of 16 amino acids. Germline V gene sequence: CDR1 SGHTA, CDR2 FQGNSA. The CDR3 nucleotides are TGTGCCAGCAGCTTAGATTACCCTCTCTCTGGAAACACCATATATTTT. Its translation is CASSLDYPLSGNTIYF.

Notes on this clone: Additional DNA sequences in this sample encode the identical CDR3. Here the CDR3 DNA reads TGTGCCAGCAGCCCGCGGCCTTTAGCTTTTAGCTCTGGAAACACCATATATTTT. Its protein is CASSPRPLAFSSGNTIYF. V and J are TRBV7-6 and TRBJ1-3; D is unclear. This CDR3 comprises 18 residues. CDR1 and CDR2 (germline): SGHVS, FNYEAQ. V was cut by 5 bases and J by 0 bases, with 20 bases left in between.

DNA of the CDR3: TGCGCCAGCAGCGCCGGGACAGGGGGCTATAATTCACCCCTCCACTTT. Protein sequence: CASSAGTGGYNSPLHF. The rearrangement uses TRBV5-1 and TRBJ1-6; 11 bases map to TRBD1. This CDR3 has 16 amino acids. The junction had 3 bases not matched to a gene; V was cut back by 4 bases and J by 3 bases. Germline assignment: CDR1 SGHRS and CDR2 YFSETQ.

CDR3 coding DNA: TGTGCCAGCAGCTTGAGCCTCTCCTACGAGCAGTACTTC. Translation gives CASSLSLSYEQYF. The chain uses TRBV7-9 and TRBJ2-7; no definite D call. V was pared by 3 bases and J by 0 bases, with 6 bases between. The CDR3 has 13 amino acids. CDR1 is SEHNR and CDR2 is FQNEAQ in the germline V gene (reference sequence).

V and J are TRBV5-6 and TRBJ2-3; 9 bases match TRBD2. The J segment lost 2 bases and the V segment lost 4 bases, leaving 8 bases of the junction unmatched. From germline, CDR1 is SGHDT and CDR2 YYEEEE. The CDR3 runs 16 residues. In DNA, the CDR3 is TGTGCCAGCAGCCCCCTTCTAGCGGGGAACACAGATACGCAGTATTTT. It encodes CASSPLLAGNTDTQYF.

This chain connects TRBV11-2 to TRBJ1-5; D is uncertain. This CDR3 comprises 14 residues. The V and J ends lost 5 bases and 3 bases respectively, with 11 bases between them. Germline CDR1 SGHAT, CDR2 FQNNGV. The CDR3 reads CASSEGPNNQPQHF. For the CDR3, the DNA is TGTGCCAGCAGCGAAGGACCCAACAATCAGCCCCAGCATTTT.

CDR3 in DNA: TGTGCCAGCAGCGTAGTAGAGGCTATTCGTAACTATGGCTACACCTTC. Translation: CASSVVEAIRNYGYTF. The chain joins TRBV9 to TRBJ1-2; D is unclear. This CDR3 has 16 residues. Germline values: CDR1 SGDLS, CDR2 YYNGEE. V gave up 0 bases and J gave up 1 base, with 13 bases separating them.

CDR3 in amino acids: CASTRLAGLVGQETQYF. CDR3 DNA sequence: TGTGCCAGCACCCGACTAGCGGGCCTAGTTGGGCAAGAGACCCAGTACTTC. The chain uses TRBV21-1 and TRBJ2-5; the D segment call TRBD2 is taken from the table without a DNA check. TRBV21-1 counts as a pseudogene. The CDR3 totals 17 residues.

The genes are TRBV6-5 and TRBJ2-7; D possibly matches TRBD1 or TRBD2 (5 bases each). The CDR3 spans 14 residues. CDR1 MNHEY and CDR2 SVGAGI come from the germline V gene. V lost 5 bases and J lost 2, with 13 bases in between. CDR3 sequence: CASSVGAIPYEQYF. The CDR3 DNA reads TGTGCCAGCAGTGTCGGGGCTATTCCCTACGAGCAGTACTTC.

CDR3 DNA sequence: TGTGCCAGCAGCCGAACCGTAGGACAGGGGTCAGATACGCAGTATTTT. Amino acids: CASSRTVGQGSDTQYF. J is TRBJ2-3 and V is TRBV6-6; TRBD1 matches 9 bases. V lost 6 bases to trimming and J lost 4 bases; unmatched junction nucleotides: 11. Germline loops: CDR1 MNHNY, CDR2 SVGAGI (reference sequence). This CDR3 comprises 16 residues.

This chain joins TRBV4-1 and TRBJ1-1; D not resolved. Germline CDR1 is MGHRA and CDR2 is YSYEKL. The V end was cut by 6 bases, the J end by 1 base, with 12 bases between. CDR3 length: 14 residues. CDR3: CASRAERTNTEAFF. CDR3 in DNA: TGCGCCAGCAGGGCAGAGCGGACGAACACTGAAGCTTTCTTT.

V gene TRBV7-2 combines with J gene TRBJ2-7; 8 bases align to TRBD2. The CDR3 runs 14 residues. Germline values: CDR1 SGHTA, CDR2 FQGNSA. The V segment lost 7 bases and the J segment 7 bases; nucleotides outside the gene matches: 12. The CDR3 here is CASNPGGGRREQYF. The CDR3 nucleotides read TGTGCCAGCAACCCGGGAGGGGGGCGTAGGGAGCAGTACTTC.

The CDR3 sequence is CASSSQTSGSSGEQFF. The CDR3 DNA is TGTGCCAGCAGCTCCCAGACTAGCGGGAGTTCCGGTGAGCAGTTCTTC. The gene calls are TRBV11-3 and TRBJ2-1, with 12 nucleotides matching TRBD2. Germline lookup yields CDR1 SGHNT and CDR2 YENEEA. The CDR3 has 16 amino acids. The V segment lost 4 bases and the J segment 9 bases; nucleotides outside the gene matches: 10.

Notes on this clone: The identical CDR3 is also encoded by other nucleotide sequences in the sample. CDR3 DNA sequence: TGCGCCAGCAGCTTGGTGGCGGGGACAGATACGCAGTATTTT. It codes for CASSLVAGTDTQYF. This sequence joins TRBV5-1 and TRBJ2-3; D may be TRBD2 (6 bases). The germline CDR1 and CDR2 sequences are SGHRS and YFSETQ. Between the trimmed V and J ends, which lost 0 bases and 3 bases, there was a span of 8 bases. The CDR3 totals 14 residues.

The chain combines TRBV7-9 with TRBJ2-3; perhaps TRBD1 as D (7 bases). Trimming took off 2 bases at V and 0 bases at J, with 15 bases between the two ends. Per the germline V gene, CDR1 is SEHNR and CDR2 is FQNEAQ (reference sequence). The CDR3 consists of 17 residues. The CDR3 DNA reads as TGTGCCAGCAGCTTACCCGAGGGGGGACAGAGCACAGATACGCAGTATTTT. Its translation: CASSLPEGGQSTDTQYF.

V is TRBV7-9 and J is TRBJ1-2; TRBD1 aligns across 7 bases. Germline V gene data show CDR1 as SEHNR and CDR2 as FQNEAQ (reference sequence). This CDR3 contains 14 residues. V trimming: 5 bases; J trimming: 4 bases; junction bases outside the gene matches: 7. The CDR3 DNA sequence: TGTGCCAGCAGCATGGGACAGTTGGGCTATGGCTACACCTTC. As protein: CASSMGQLGYGYTF.

CDR3 nucleotide sequence: TGTGCCAGCAGCTTGGCTGGGACAGGAGCCTCTGGGGCCAACGTCCTGACTTTC. It specifies CASSLAGTGASGANVLTF. V is TRBV5-5 and J is TRBJ2-6; 8 bases match TRBD1. This CDR3 spans 18 amino acids. Germline CDR1 reads SGHKS; CDR2 reads YYEKEE (reference sequence). The J segment lost 0 bases and the V segment lost 0 bases, leaving 5 bases of the junction unmatched.

The V and J genes are TRBV9 and TRBJ2-7, with D uncertain. CDR3 length: 13 residues. The V end was cut by 3 bases, the J end by 0 bases, with 7 bases between. The germline CDR1 and CDR2 sequences are SGDLS and YYNGEE. The CDR3 DNA reads as TGTGCCAGCAGCGCCGGAAGCTCCTACGAGCAGTACTTC. This codes for CASSAGSSYEQYF.